These T cell receptor beta chains were read from a single sample in a study of control samples from healthy donors and cancer patients. This table comes from immunoSEQ multiplex PCR, and its TCRdb copy is limited to in-frame clones, with some not included. Here the sample spans 80,000 or so clones, about 90% being singletons. The source material was blood. The receptors derive from a man in his forties or fifties in good health. CDR3s include the opening cysteine and the closing phenylalanine or tryptophan. The D gene is left open where the match is weak. A row's size may be missing; if present it is once, few, many or a size class.

>TRBV4-2|TRBD2|.|18|TRBJ2-3
CASSQDRANSGGGDTQYF
TGTGCCAGCAGCCAAGATCGTGCTAATAGCGGGGGGGGAGATACGCAGTATTTT
>TRBV5-8|.|once|15|TRBJ1-1
CASSYFPDRVEEAFF
TGTGCCAGCAGCTACTTCCCCGACCGGGTTGAGGAAGCTTTCTTT
>TRBV7-9|TRBD1|.|14|TRBJ1-4
CASSFDGTAEKLFF
TGTGCCAGCAGCTTCGACGGGACAGCTGAAAAACTGTTTTTT
>TRBV5-1|.|.|16|TRBJ2-5
CASSFITNSLQETQYF
TGCGCCAGCAGCTTTATCACCAACAGTCTCCAAGAGACCCAGTACTTC
>TRBV19|.|.|14|TRBJ1-6
CASSLSTYNSPLHF
TGTGCCAGTAGTTTGTCTACCTATAATTCACCCCTCCACTTT
>TRBV25-1|.|.|16|TRBJ1-4
CASSVTGRATNEKLFF
TGTGCCAGCAGTGTAACGGGGAGGGCAACTAATGAAAAACTGTTTTTT
>TRBV6-6|TRBD1|.|12|TRBJ1-2
CATGAGGAGYTF
TGTGCCACGGGGGCAGGGGGAGCTGGCTACACCTTC
>TRBV25-1|TRBD2|.|14|TRBJ2-3
CASRGTRITDTQYF
TGTGCCAGCAGGGGGACTAGAATCACAGATACGCAGTATTTT
>TRBV2|TRBD1|few|13|TRBJ1-6
CASRGTGVLPLHF
TGTGCCAGCAGGGGGACAGGGGTTCTACCCCTCCACTTT
>TRBV6-6|TRBD2|once|14|TRBJ2-1
CASWRGVAYNEQFF
TGTGCCAGCTGGCGGGGGGTCGCCTACAATGAGCAGTTCTTC
>TRBV21-1|.|.|15|TRBJ2-5
CASSKAWGYQETQYF
TGTGCCAGCAGCAAAGCGTGGGGTTACCAAGAGACCCAGTACTTC
>TRBV5-1|.|.|15|TRBJ1-1
CASSLVSGYGGEAFF
TGCGCCAGCAGCTTGGTTTCAGGGTACGGCGGTGAAGCTTTCTTT
>TRBV6-5|TRBD1|.|15|TRBJ1-6
CASSPGTGHNSPLHF
TGTGCCAGCAGCCCCGGGACAGGACATAATTCACCCCTCCACTTT
>TRBV5-6|.|.|15|TRBJ1-5
CASSRYRFGNQPQHF
TGTGCCAGCAGCCGATACAGGTTTGGAAATCAGCCCCAGCATTTT
>TRBV5-1|.|.|17|TRBJ1-1
CASSLEVYGTPNTEAFF
TGCGCCAGCAGCTTGGAGGTTTACGGGACGCCGAACACTGAAGCTTTCTTT
>TRBV6-1|TRBD2|once|15|TRBJ2-7
CASSEGGGNSYEQYF
TGTGCCAGCAGTGAAGGCGGGGGGAACTCCTACGAGCAGTACTTC
>TRBV5-6|.|.|12|TRBJ2-7
CASSLSGYEQYF
TGTGCCAGCAGCTTAAGTGGTTACGAGCAGTACTTC
>TRBV11-3|.|.|14|TRBJ2-7
CASSRDGNSYEQYF
TGTGCCAGCAGCCGGGACGGAAACTCCTACGAGCAGTACTTC
>TRBV19|.|.|14|TRBJ1-5
CASKDTLSNQPQHF
TGTGCCAGTAAAGACACCCTTAGCAATCAGCCCCAGCATTTT
>TRBV6-1|.|.|15|TRBJ2-1
CASSEWPEGVDEQFF
TGTGCCAGCAGTGAATGGCCTGAGGGGGTGGATGAGCAGTTCTTC
>TRBV7-6|.|.|14|TRBJ2-2
CASSSQPNTGELFF
TGTGCCAGCAGCTCCCAACCGAACACCGGGGAGCTGTTTTTT
>TRBV11-2|TRBD2|.|14|TRBJ2-7
CASSPGTTGYEQYF
TGTGCCAGCAGCCCCGGGACTACGGGGTACGAGCAGTACTTC
>TRBV5-1|.|few|18|TRBJ1-3
CASSLRSGTSVSGNTIYF
TGCGCCAGCAGCCTTCGATCAGGGACCTCTGTTTCTGGAAACACCATATATTTT
>TRBV27|TRBD1|.|16|TRBJ1-1
CASSLSRPGGLNEAFF
TGTGCCAGCAGTTTATCGAGGCCAGGGGGTTTAAATGAAGCTTTCTTT
>TRBV27|.|.|12|TRBJ1-5
CASSLFQGPQHF
TGTGCCAGCAGTTTATTCCAGGGTCCCCAGCATTTT
>TRBV19|.|.|14|TRBJ1-5
CASSMNGAVGPQHF
TGTGCCAGTAGTATGAATGGGGCCGTCGGACCCCAGCATTTT
>TRBV27|TRBD1|.|16|TRBJ2-2
CASSPSGTANTGELFF
TGTGCCAGCAGTCCCTCCGGGACAGCCAACACCGGGGAGCTGTTTTTT
>TRBV9|.|.|13|TRBJ1-1
CASSVGQGTEAFF
TGTGCCAGCAGCGTAGGCCAGGGCACTGAAGCTTTCTTT
>TRBV7-3|.|.|13|TRBJ1-3
CASSSDSGNTIYF
TGTGCCAGCAGCTCCGACAGTGGAAACACCATATATTTT
>TRBV5-6|.|.|14|TRBJ2-3
CASSSTEAADTQYF
TGTGCCAGCAGCTCAACTGAGGCGGCAGATACGCAGTATTTT
>TRBV6-1|TRBD1|.|18|TRBJ1-6
CASSEWTGGSSYNSPLHF
TGTGCCAGCAGTGAATGGACAGGGGGGAGCTCCTATAATTCACCCCTCCACTTT
>TRBV30|.|.|12|TRBJ1-1
CAWTARNTEAFF
TGTGCCTGGACAGCCAGAAACACTGAAGCTTTCTTT
>TRBV27|TRBD1|.|14|TRBJ1-2
CASSLSGQGNGYTF
TGTGCCAGCAGTTTATCGGGACAGGGGAACGGCTACACCTTC
>TRBV9|.|.|14|TRBJ2-1
CASSEGPGGDEQFF
TGTGCCAGCAGCGAGGGGCCTGGGGGCGATGAGCAGTTCTTC
>TRBV10-3|.|.|10|TRBJ1-1
CARNGRRAFF
TGTGCCAGAAACGGGCGGAGAGCTTTCTTT
>TRBV11-2|TRBD2|once|17|TRBJ2-3
CASSSGLAGHSTDTQYF
TGTGCCAGCAGCTCGGGACTAGCGGGGCACAGCACAGATACGCAGTATTTT
>TRBV3-1/TRBV3-2|.|.|14|TRBJ2-5
CASSQGSLGETQYF
TGTGCCAGCAGCCAAGGTAGCCTGGGAGAGACCCAGTACTTC
>TRBV30|.|.|12|TRBJ1-1
CAWSVLGAEAFF
TGTGCCTGGAGTGTGTTGGGGGCGGAGGCTTTCTTT
>TRBV30|.|.|16|TRBJ1-2
CAWRQPGRRYLGGYTF
TGTGCCTGGAGACAACCGGGACGGCGCTATCTTGGCGGCTACACCTTC
>TRBV3-1/TRBV3-2|TRBD2|once|16|TRBJ2-7
CASSPYRDYLSYEQYF
TGTGCCAGCAGCCCGTACCGGGACTACCTCTCCTACGAGCAGTACTTC
>TRBV6-5|.|.|15|TRBJ1-4
CASSWSWGVSEKLFF
TGTGCCAGCAGTTGGAGTTGGGGGGTATCGGAAAAACTGTTTTTT
>TRBV30|TRBD1|.|13|TRBJ2-2
CALKRQGNGELFF
TGTGCCCTTAAGAGACAGGGGAACGGGGAGCTGTTTTTT
>TRBV2|.|few|13|TRBJ1-6
CASTGAYNSPLHF
TGTGCCAGCACAGGCGCGTATAATTCACCCCTCCACTTT
>TRBV6-6|.|.|14|TRBJ2-7
CASTGLAYSYEQYF
TGTGCCAGCACGGGTCTAGCGTATTCCTACGAGCAGTACTTC